The T cell receptor beta chain under discussion was sequenced for a study of T cell responses to AZD1222 COVID-19 vaccine. Study context: Second-dose intervals of approximately 4 or approximately 12 weeks were pooled. General study findings and limits: No repertoire was sampled before or during the peak T cell response, only after it.

TCRdb's table, derived via immunoSEQ multiplex PCR, lists solely in-frame clones and lacks some. Of roughly 66,000 clones in the sample, roughly 82% were seen once. A few counts support this clone. Antigen specificity is unknown. The CDR3 has 13 amino acids. The V end lost 2 bases, the J end lost 5 bases, and 8 bases lay between the germline ends. Looked up from germline, CDR1 is SGHRS and CDR2 is YFSETQ. This chain joins TRBV5-1 and TRBJ1-5; D remains ambiguous. This sequence was found in an adult in good health. Specimen: peripheral blood, collected on day 0 of AZD1222 vaccination. The CDR3 sequence is CASSFAEDQPQHF. The DNA of the CDR3 is TGCGCCAGCAGCTTCGCGGAGGATCAGCCCCAGCATTTT.